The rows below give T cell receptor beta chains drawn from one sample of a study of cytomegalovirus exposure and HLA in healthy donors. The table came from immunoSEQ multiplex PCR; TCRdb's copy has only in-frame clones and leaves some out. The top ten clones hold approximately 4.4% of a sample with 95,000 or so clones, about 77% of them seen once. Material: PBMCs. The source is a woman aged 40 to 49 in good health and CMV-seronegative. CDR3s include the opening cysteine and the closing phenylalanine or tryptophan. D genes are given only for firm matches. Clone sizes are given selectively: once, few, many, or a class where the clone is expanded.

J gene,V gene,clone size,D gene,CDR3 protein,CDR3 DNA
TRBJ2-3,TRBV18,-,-,CASSPGTSTDTQYF,TGTGCCAGCTCACCCGGGACTAGCACAGATACGCAGTATTTT
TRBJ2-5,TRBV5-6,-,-,CASSLWAEQETQYF,TGTGCCAGCAGTCTGTGGGCTGAACAAGAGACCCAGTACTTC
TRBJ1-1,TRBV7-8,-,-,CASTGNTEAFF,TGTGCCAGCACAGGGAACACTGAAGCTTTCTTT
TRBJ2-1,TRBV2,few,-,CASTGLFNEQFF,TGTGCCAGCACTGGACTATTCAATGAGCAGTTCTTC
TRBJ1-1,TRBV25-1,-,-,CASTPSGNTEAFF,TGTGCCAGCACCCCAAGCGGAAACACTGAAGCTTTCTTT
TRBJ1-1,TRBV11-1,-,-,CASSRSSGGRAFF,TGTGCCAGCAGCCGGAGCTCAGGAGGGAGAGCTTTCTTT
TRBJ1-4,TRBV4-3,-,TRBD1,CASSQDRDSYNEKLFF,TGCGCCAGCAGCCAAGATCGGGACAGCTATAATGAAAAACTGTTTTTT
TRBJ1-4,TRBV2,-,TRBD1,CASSAQGARGEKLFF,TGTGCCAGCAGTGCCCAGGGGGCGCGGGGTGAAAAACTGTTTTTT
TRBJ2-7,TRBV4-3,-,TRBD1,CASSPGQGAPYEQYF,TGCGCCAGCAGCCCTGGACAGGGGGCCCCCTACGAGCAGTACTTC
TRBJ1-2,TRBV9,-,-,CASSVGQNIYGYTF,TGTGCCAGCAGCGTAGGGCAGAATATCTATGGCTACACCTTC
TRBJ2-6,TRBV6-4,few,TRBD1,CASSAVTGGSGANVLTF,TGTGCCAGCAGTGCCGTGACAGGGGGCTCTGGGGCCAACGTCCTGACTTTC
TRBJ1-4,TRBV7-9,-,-,CASSPSPATNEKLFF,TGTGCCAGCAGCCCTTCCCCTGCAACTAATGAAAAACTGTTTTTT
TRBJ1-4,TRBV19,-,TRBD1,CASSPDRGSEKLFF,TGTGCCAGTAGCCCCGACAGGGGGAGCGAAAAACTGTTTTTT
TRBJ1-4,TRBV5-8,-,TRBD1,CASSPGQGLLNGKLFF,TGTGCCAGCAGCCCGGGACAGGGGCTACTTAATGGAAAACTGTTTTTT
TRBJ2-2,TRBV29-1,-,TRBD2,CSVVSGTRNTGELFF,TGCAGCGTTGTTTCCGGGACTAGGAACACCGGGGAGCTGTTTTTT
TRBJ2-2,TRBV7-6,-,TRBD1,CASRENTGELNTGELFF,TGTGCCAGCAGGGAAAATACAGGGGAGCTTAACACCGGGGAGCTGTTTTTT
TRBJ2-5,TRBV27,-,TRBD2,CASSLTSGQETQYF,TGTGCCAGCAGTCTGACTAGCGGCCAAGAGACCCAGTACTTC
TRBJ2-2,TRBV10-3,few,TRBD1,CAISDRGQGNTGELFF,TGTGCCATCAGTGATCGGGGACAGGGGAACACCGGGGAGCTGTTTTTT
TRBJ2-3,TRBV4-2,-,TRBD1,CASSLRQGAVDTQYF,TGTGCCAGCAGCCTCCGACAGGGTGCAGTAGATACGCAGTATTTT
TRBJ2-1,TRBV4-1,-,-,CASSQAVYNEQFF,TGCGCCAGCAGCCAAGCAGTCTACAATGAGCAGTTCTTC
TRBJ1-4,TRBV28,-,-,CASSQNRENEKLFF,TGTGCCAGCAGTCAGAACAGGGAGAATGAAAAACTGTTTTTT
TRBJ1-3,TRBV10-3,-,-,CAISGTNSGNTIYF,TGTGCCATCAGTGGGACAAACTCTGGAAACACCATATATTTT
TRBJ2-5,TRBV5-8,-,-,CASSLLSWTKSETQYF,TGTGCCAGCAGCTTGCTCTCTTGGACAAAATCTGAGACCCAGTACTTC
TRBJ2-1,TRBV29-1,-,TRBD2,CSVKQRGARDEQFF,TGCAGCGTTAAACAGCGGGGGGCCAGAGATGAGCAGTTCTTC
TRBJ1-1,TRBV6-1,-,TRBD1,CASSGDSQYTEAFF,TGTGCCAGCAGTGGGGACAGCCAGTACACTGAAGCTTTCTTT
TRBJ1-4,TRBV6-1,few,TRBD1,CASSRQGIAEKLFF,TGTGCCAGCAGTCGACAGGGGATTGCTGAAAAACTGTTTTTT
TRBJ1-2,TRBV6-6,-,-,CASSSDSRWYGYTF,TGTGCCAGCAGTTCGGACTCCCGATGGTATGGCTACACCTTC
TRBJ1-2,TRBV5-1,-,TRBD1,CASSGGTGFGYTF,TGCGCCAGCTCAGGGGGGACAGGGTTTGGCTACACCTTC
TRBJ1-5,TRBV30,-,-,CAWSIDRLRPQHF,TGTGCCTGGAGTATTGACAGGCTGAGGCCCCAGCATTTT
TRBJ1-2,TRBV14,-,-,CASSPTGEYNYGYTF,TGTGCCAGCAGTCCGACAGGCGAATATAACTATGGCTACACCTTC
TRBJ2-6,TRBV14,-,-,CASSPAAGANVLTF,TGTGCCAGCAGCCCGGCGGCTGGGGCCAACGTCCTGACTTTC
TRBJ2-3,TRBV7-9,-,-,CSSSFGGPDTQYF,TGTTCCAGCAGCTTCGGGGGGCCAGATACGCAGTATTTT
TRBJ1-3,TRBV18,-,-,CASSLGSSGNTIYF,TGTGCCAGCTCACTGGGGAGCTCTGGAAACACCATATATTTT
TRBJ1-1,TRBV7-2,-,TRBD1,CASSLALTGGEAFF,TGTGCCAGCAGCTTGGCTCTGACAGGGGGGGAAGCTTTCTTT
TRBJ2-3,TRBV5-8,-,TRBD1,CASSSRRGQGDTQYF,TGTGCCAGCAGCTCCCGAAGGGGGCAGGGAGATACGCAGTATTTT
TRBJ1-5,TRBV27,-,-,CASSLQWRNQPQHF,TGTGCCAGCAGTTTACAGTGGAGGAATCAGCCCCAGCATTTT
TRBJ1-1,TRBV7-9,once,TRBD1,CASSLAGTGVTEAFF,TGTGCCAGCAGCTTAGCCGGGACAGGGGTGACTGAAGCTTTCTTT
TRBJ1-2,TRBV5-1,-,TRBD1,CASSHMTGWFYGYTF,TGCGCCAGCAGCCACATGACAGGGTGGTTCTATGGCTACACCTTC
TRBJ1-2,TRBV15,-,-,CATSREQYGYTF,TGTGCCACCAGCAGAGAACAGTATGGCTACACCTTC
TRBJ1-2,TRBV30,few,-,CAWTAVNYGYTF,TGTGCCTGGACGGCGGTGAACTATGGCTACACCTTC
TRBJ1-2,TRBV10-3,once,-,CAISTPTGPESYTF,TGTGCCATCAGCACACCTACAGGCCCGGAGAGCTACACCTTC
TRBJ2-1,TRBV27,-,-,CASSNFRGEQFF,TGTGCCAGCAGTAACTTCAGGGGTGAGCAGTTCTTC
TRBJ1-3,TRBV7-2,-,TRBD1,CASRRQGAGGNTIYF,TGTGCCAGCAGAAGACAGGGGGCAGGTGGAAACACCATATATTTT
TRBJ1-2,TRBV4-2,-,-,CASSQAGGEYGYTF,TGTGCCAGCAGCCAAGCCGGGGGGGAGTATGGCTACACCTTC
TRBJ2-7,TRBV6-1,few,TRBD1,CASPGQHFYEQYF,TGTGCCAGTCCGGGACAGCACTTCTACGAGCAGTACTTC
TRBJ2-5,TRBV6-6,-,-,CAIWRGGETQYF,TGTGCCATCTGGAGGGGGGGAGAGACCCAGTACTTC
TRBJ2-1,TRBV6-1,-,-,CASSVQGSSYNEQFF,TGTGCCAGCAGTGTACAGGGTTCGTCCTACAATGAGCAGTTCTTC
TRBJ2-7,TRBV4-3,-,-,CASSQDRGVSSYEQYF,TGCGCCAGCAGCCAAGATCGCGGGGTGAGCTCCTACGAGCAGTACTTC
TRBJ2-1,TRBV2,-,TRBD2,CASSRLRGLVVGEQFF,TGTGCCAGCAGTCGACTACGAGGACTAGTTGTAGGTGAGCAGTTCTTC
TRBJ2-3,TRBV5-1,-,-,CASSQGITDTQYF,TGCGCCAGCTCACAGGGTATCACAGATACGCAGTATTTT
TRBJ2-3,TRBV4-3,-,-,CASRPSQSPADTQYF,TGCGCCAGCAGACCCAGTCAGTCCCCCGCAGATACGCAGTATTTT
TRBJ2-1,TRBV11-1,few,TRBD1,CASSSRQGMGNEQFF,TGTGCCAGCAGCTCTAGACAGGGGATGGGTAATGAGCAGTTCTTC
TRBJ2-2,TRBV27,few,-,CASRETGLGTGELFF,TGTGCCAGCAGGGAGACAGGACTTGGGACCGGGGAGCTGTTTTTT
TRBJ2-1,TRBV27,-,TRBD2,CASSGLGGNEQFF,TGTGCCAGCAGTGGACTAGGAGGCAATGAGCAGTTCTTC
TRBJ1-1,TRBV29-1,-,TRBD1,CSAQRGQALNTEAFF,TGCAGCGCCCAAAGGGGACAGGCCCTGAACACTGAAGCTTTCTTT